The rows below give T cell receptor beta chains drawn from one sample of a study of blood T cell repertoires in COVID-19. The protocol was immunoSEQ multiplex PCR, while the TCRdb copy is restricted to in-frame clones and leaves out a portion. Of about 140,000 clones listed, 88% are singletons. The sample taken for sequencing was peripheral blood. All receptors come from a man over 45 with active or convalescent COVID-19. Each CDR3 is given with its conserved first and last residue. Each record gives: CDR3 protein, CDR3 DNA, J gene, clone size, D gene, V gene. A D gene is named only where the DNA matches it firmly. For some rows the clone size is stated as once, few or many, or as a class when expanded; others skip it.

CDR3: CAWSVIGQANEKLFF; DNA: TGTGCCTGGAGTGTAATTGGACAAGCTAATGAAAAACTGTTTTTT; J: TRBJ1-4; size: .; D: .; V: TRBV30
CDR3: CAWSSRGGSLFGNTEAFF; DNA: TGTGCCTGGAGTTCCCGGGGGGGCTCTCTCTTCGGGAACACTGAAGCTTTCTTT; J: TRBJ1-1; size: .; D: .; V: TRBV30
CDR3: CASNSGFANTGELFF; DNA: TGTGCCAGTAATAGCGGGTTCGCGAACACCGGGGAGCTGTTTTTT; J: TRBJ2-2; size: .; D: TRBD2; V: TRBV19
CDR3: CASSSTGISNSGANVLTF; DNA: TGTGCCAGCAGCTCAACAGGGATATCTAACTCTGGGGCCAACGTCCTGACTTTC; J: TRBJ2-6; size: .; D: .; V: TRBV11-2
CDR3: CAISYRGQRDNEQFF; DNA: TGTGCCATCAGTTACAGGGGGCAGCGCGACAATGAGCAGTTCTTC; J: TRBJ2-1; size: .; D: TRBD1; V: TRBV10-3
CDR3: CASGDLGQFNQPQHF; DNA: TGCGCCAGCGGGGATCTTGGACAGTTCAATCAGCCCCAGCATTTT; J: TRBJ1-5; size: .; D: .; V: TRBV10-2
CDR3: CASSGGGYEQYF; DNA: TGTGCCAGCAGTGGGGGAGGGTACGAGCAGTACTTC; J: TRBJ2-7; size: .; D: TRBD2; V: TRBV12-3/TRBV12-4
CDR3: CASSFRDRVTDTQYF; DNA: TGTGCCAGCAGCTTCCGGGACAGGGTTACAGATACGCAGTATTTT; J: TRBJ2-3; size: .; D: TRBD1; V: TRBV5-5
CDR3: CASSSFEAFF; DNA: TGTGCCAGCAGTTCCTTTGAAGCTTTCTTT; J: TRBJ1-1; size: few; D: .; V: TRBV28
CDR3: CASSIVRDRYQPQHF; DNA: TGTGCCAGTAGTATTGTCCGGGACAGATATCAGCCCCAGCATTTT; J: TRBJ1-5; size: .; D: TRBD1; V: TRBV19
CDR3: CASKERGFSAYEQYF; DNA: TGTGCCAGCAAGGAACGGGGATTCTCAGCCTACGAGCAGTACTTC; J: TRBJ2-7; size: .; D: .; V: TRBV28
CDR3: CASIKPGQGFAGELFF; DNA: TGTGCCAGTATCAAACCGGGACAGGGGTTCGCTGGGGAGCTGTTTTTT; J: TRBJ2-2; size: .; D: TRBD1; V: TRBV19
CDR3: CASSYFQGNTGELFF; DNA: TGTGCCAGCAGTTACTTCCAGGGGAACACCGGGGAGCTGTTTTTT; J: TRBJ2-2; size: .; D: .; V: TRBV6-5
CDR3: CATSDRDNQPQHF; DNA: TGTGCCACCAGCGACAGGGACAATCAGCCCCAGCATTTT; J: TRBJ1-5; size: few; D: TRBD1; V: TRBV24-1
CDR3: CASGGNYGYTF; DNA: TGTGCCAGCGGGGGTAACTATGGCTACACCTTC; J: TRBJ1-2; size: once; D: .; V: TRBV19
CDR3: CASSPSGSTDTQYF; DNA: TGTGCCAGCAGCCCTAGCGGGAGCACAGATACGCAGTATTTT; J: TRBJ2-3; size: .; D: TRBD2; V: TRBV7-9
CDR3: CASSLGGTGVHEQFF; DNA: TGTGCCAGCAGCTTAGGAGGGACAGGGGTCCATGAGCAGTTCTTC; J: TRBJ2-1; size: .; D: TRBD1; V: TRBV11-2
CDR3: CAWSGDGGNQPQHF; DNA: TGTGCCTGGAGTGGGGATGGGGGGAACCAGCCCCAGCATTTT; J: TRBJ1-5; size: medium-sized; D: .; V: TRBV30
CDR3: CASSLQGPYGYTF; DNA: TGTGCCAGCAGCTTACAGGGCCCCTATGGCTACACCTTC; J: TRBJ1-2; size: .; D: .; V: TRBV7-3
CDR3: CASSFSFSYEQYF; DNA: TGTGCCAGCAGTTTCTCTTTCTCCTACGAGCAGTACTTC; J: TRBJ2-7; size: .; D: .; V: TRBV27
CDR3: CASSNAHQETQYF; DNA: TGTGCCAGTAGTAACGCACATCAAGAGACCCAGTACTTC; J: TRBJ2-5; size: .; D: .; V: TRBV19
CDR3: CASSGTGYAEQFF; DNA: TGTGCCAGCAGTGGGACAGGGTATGCGGAGCAGTTCTTC; J: TRBJ2-1; size: .; D: TRBD1; V: TRBV7-3
CDR3: CASSLTFVGLAGGRDTGELFF; DNA: TGTGCCAGCAGCTTAACCTTTGTGGGACTAGCGGGAGGGAGGGACACCGGGGAGCTGTTTTTT; J: TRBJ2-2; size: .; D: TRBD2; V: TRBV7-8
CDR3: CASSTTGGDETQYF; DNA: TGTGCCAGTAGTACGACAGGGGGCGATGAGACCCAGTACTTC; J: TRBJ2-5; size: .; D: TRBD1; V: TRBV19
CDR3: CASSLRGGRDNEKLFF; DNA: TGTGCCAGCAGTTTGAGGGGGGGACGCGATAATGAAAAACTGTTTTTT; J: TRBJ1-4; size: .; D: .; V: TRBV27
CDR3: CASSLSPLTGHEQYF; DNA: TGTGCCAGCAGTTTATCCCCTCTGACAGGGCACGAGCAGTACTTC; J: TRBJ2-7; size: once; D: TRBD1; V: TRBV28